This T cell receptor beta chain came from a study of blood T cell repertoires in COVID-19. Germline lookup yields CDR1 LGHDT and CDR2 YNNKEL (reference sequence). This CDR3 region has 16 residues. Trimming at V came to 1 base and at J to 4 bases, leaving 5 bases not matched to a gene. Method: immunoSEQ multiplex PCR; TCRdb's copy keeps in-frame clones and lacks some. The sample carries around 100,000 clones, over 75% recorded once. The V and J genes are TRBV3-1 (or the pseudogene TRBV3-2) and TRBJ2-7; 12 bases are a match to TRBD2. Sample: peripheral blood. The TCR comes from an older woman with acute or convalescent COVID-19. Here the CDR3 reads CASSQAPSGRGYEQYF. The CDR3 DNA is TGTGCCAGCAGCCAAGCTCCTAGCGGGAGGGGATACGAGCAGTACTTC.